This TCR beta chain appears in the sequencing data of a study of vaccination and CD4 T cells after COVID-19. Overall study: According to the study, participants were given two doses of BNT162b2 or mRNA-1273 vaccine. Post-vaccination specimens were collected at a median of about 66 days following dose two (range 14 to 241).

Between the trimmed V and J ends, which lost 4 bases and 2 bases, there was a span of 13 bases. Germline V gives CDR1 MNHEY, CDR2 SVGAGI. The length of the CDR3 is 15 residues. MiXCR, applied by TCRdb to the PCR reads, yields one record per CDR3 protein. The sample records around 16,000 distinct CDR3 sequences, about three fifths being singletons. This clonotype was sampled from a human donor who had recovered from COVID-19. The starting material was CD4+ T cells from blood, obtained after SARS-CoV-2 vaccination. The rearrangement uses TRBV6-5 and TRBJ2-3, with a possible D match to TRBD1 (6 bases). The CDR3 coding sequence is TGTGCCAGCAGTTCTCCAGGGGAATTCACAGATACGCAGTATTTT. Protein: CASSSPGEFTDTQYF.